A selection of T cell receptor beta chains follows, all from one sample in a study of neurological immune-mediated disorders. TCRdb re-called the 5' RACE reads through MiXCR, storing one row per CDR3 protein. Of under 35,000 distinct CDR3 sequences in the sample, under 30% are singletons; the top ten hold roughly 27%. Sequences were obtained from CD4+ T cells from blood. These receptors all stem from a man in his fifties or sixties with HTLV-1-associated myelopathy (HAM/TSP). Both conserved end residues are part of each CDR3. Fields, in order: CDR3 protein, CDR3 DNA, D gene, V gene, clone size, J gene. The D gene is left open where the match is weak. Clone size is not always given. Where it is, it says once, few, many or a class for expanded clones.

CDR3aa: CASSLYGGSDTEAFF
CDR3nt: TGCGCCAGCAGCTTGTATGGGGGGTCGGACACTGAAGCTTTCTTT
d_gene: .
v_gene: TRBV5-1
abundance: many
j_gene: TRBJ1-1

CDR3aa: CASSLAAGGGHNEQFF
CDR3nt: TGCGCCAGCAGCTTGGCAGCCGGAGGAGGACACAATGAGCAGTTCTTC
d_gene: .
v_gene: TRBV5-1
abundance: many
j_gene: TRBJ2-1

CDR3aa: CSANNGGEVEKLFF
CDR3nt: TGCAGTGCTAATAATGGGGGGGAAGTTGAAAAACTGTTTTTT
d_gene: .
v_gene: TRBV20-1
abundance: many
j_gene: TRBJ1-4

CDR3aa: CASSFRRQGNYGYTF
CDR3nt: TGTGCCAGCTCCTTTAGGCGACAGGGGAACTATGGCTACACCTTC
d_gene: TRBD1
v_gene: TRBV6-6
abundance: .
j_gene: TRBJ1-2

CDR3aa: CSARRSGSDYGYTF
CDR3nt: TGCAGTGCTAGAAGGTCCGGGTCCGACTATGGCTACACCTTC
d_gene: .
v_gene: TRBV20-1
abundance: .
j_gene: TRBJ1-2

CDR3aa: CASRITGDSIYF
CDR3nt: TGTGCCAGCAGGATAACAGGGGATTCCATATATTTT
d_gene: TRBD1
v_gene: TRBV12-3/TRBV12-4
abundance: many
j_gene: TRBJ1-3

CDR3aa: CASSFPGQLGEQYF
CDR3nt: TGCGCCAGCAGCTTCCCGGGACAGTTGGGTGAGCAGTACTTC
d_gene: TRBD1
v_gene: TRBV5-1
abundance: many
j_gene: TRBJ2-7

CDR3aa: CATRQGLNSPLHF
CDR3nt: TGTGCCACCCGACAGGGTTTGAATTCACCCCTCCACTTT
d_gene: TRBD1
v_gene: TRBV6-5
abundance: few
j_gene: TRBJ1-6

CDR3aa: CASGRMTVNQPQHF
CDR3nt: TGTGCCAGCGGACGAATGACAGTTAATCAGCCCCAGCATTTT
d_gene: .
v_gene: TRBV5-6
abundance: .
j_gene: TRBJ1-5

CDR3aa: CASSQDPKGTGSNQPQHF
CDR3nt: TGCGCCAGCAGCCAAGATCCTAAGGGGACTGGAAGCAATCAGCCCCAGCATTTT
d_gene: .
v_gene: TRBV4-1
abundance: many
j_gene: TRBJ1-5

CDR3aa: CASSRQPGLAQEIQYF
CDR3nt: TGCGCCAGCAGCCGGCAACCCGGACTAGCACAAGAGATCCAGTACTTC
d_gene: TRBD2
v_gene: TRBV5-1
abundance: many
j_gene: TRBJ2-5

CDR3aa: CSARGSRMYGYTF
CDR3nt: TGCAGTGCCCGGGGTTCCCGTATGTATGGCTACACCTTC
d_gene: .
v_gene: TRBV20-1
abundance: many
j_gene: TRBJ1-2

CDR3aa: CSGQGANTEAFF
CDR3nt: TGCAGTGGACAGGGGGCGAACACTGAAGCTTTCTTT
d_gene: TRBD1
v_gene: TRBV20-1
abundance: .
j_gene: TRBJ1-1

CDR3aa: CASSSLGLAKDTQYF
CDR3nt: TGTGCCAGCAGCTCCCTAGGACTAGCGAAAGATACGCAGTATTTT
d_gene: TRBD2
v_gene: TRBV7-2
abundance: .
j_gene: TRBJ2-3

CDR3aa: CASSDHPGGKAFF
CDR3nt: TGTGCCAGCAGTGACCACCCAGGGGGCAAAGCTTTCTTT
d_gene: TRBD1
v_gene: TRBV6-5
abundance: medium-sized
j_gene: TRBJ1-1

CDR3aa: CANAGTENTEAFF
CDR3nt: TGTGCCAATGCCGGGACGGAGAACACTGAAGCTTTCTTT
d_gene: .
v_gene: TRBV10-3
abundance: .
j_gene: TRBJ1-1

CDR3aa: CAIREGSNEKLFF
CDR3nt: TGTGCCATCAGGGAAGGGTCTAATGAAAAACTGTTTTTT
d_gene: .
v_gene: TRBV10-3
abundance: many
j_gene: TRBJ1-4

CDR3aa: CASSLGTGGGQPQHF
CDR3nt: TGTGCCAGCAGCTTAGGGACAGGGGGCGGTCAGCCCCAGCATTTT
d_gene: TRBD1
v_gene: TRBV5-5
abundance: many
j_gene: TRBJ1-5

CDR3aa: CASSYRGTSNNEQFF
CDR3nt: TGTGCCAGCAGTTACCGGGGGACCTCCAACAATGAGCAGTTCTTC
d_gene: .
v_gene: TRBV6-5
abundance: .
j_gene: TRBJ2-1

CDR3aa: CASSLRTGTDTQYF
CDR3nt: TGTGCCAGCAGCTTACGGACGGGCACAGATACGCAGTATTTT
d_gene: .
v_gene: TRBV5-8
abundance: many
j_gene: TRBJ2-3

CDR3aa: CATSDSTLETYNEQFF
CDR3nt: TGTGCCACCAGTGATTCGACTCTCGAGACTTACAATGAGCAGTTCTTC
d_gene: .
v_gene: TRBV24-1
abundance: .
j_gene: TRBJ2-1

CDR3aa: CSARLQGRGTDTQYF
CDR3nt: TGCAGTGCTAGGCTGCAAGGGCGGGGCACAGATACGCAGTATTTT
d_gene: .
v_gene: TRBV20-1
abundance: large
j_gene: TRBJ2-3

CDR3aa: CASSLTPLGGETQYF
CDR3nt: TGTGCCAGCAGCTTAACCCCCCTAGGGGGGGAGACCCAGTACTTC
d_gene: .
v_gene: TRBV7-3
abundance: many
j_gene: TRBJ2-5

CDR3aa: CASSLGAMGNQPQHF
CDR3nt: TGTGCCAGCAGCTTGGGAGCTATGGGCAATCAGCCCCAGCATTTT
d_gene: .
v_gene: TRBV5-6
abundance: many
j_gene: TRBJ1-5

CDR3aa: CSARDLPGTGSYEQYF
CDR3nt: TGCAGTGCTAGAGATCTCCCCGGGACAGGCTCCTACGAGCAGTACTTC
d_gene: TRBD1
v_gene: TRBV20-1
abundance: many
j_gene: TRBJ2-7

CDR3aa: CSASSIIQRVAYNDQFF
CDR3nt: TGCAGTGCTAGTAGTATCATTCAGCGGGTGGCATACAATGATCAGTTCTTC
d_gene: .
v_gene: TRBV20-1
abundance: .
j_gene: TRBJ2-1

CDR3aa: CSATSGGAADTQYF
CDR3nt: TGCAGTGCCACTAGCGGGGGGGCAGCAGATACGCAGTATTTT
d_gene: TRBD2
v_gene: TRBV20-1
abundance: .
j_gene: TRBJ2-3

CDR3aa: CASSQRGTDTQYF
CDR3nt: TGTGCCAGCAGCCAAAGGGGCACAGATACGCAGTATTTT
d_gene: .
v_gene: TRBV3-1
abundance: many
j_gene: TRBJ2-3

CDR3aa: CSVPRASENTEAFF
CDR3nt: TGCAGTGTCCCCAGAGCCTCTGAGAACACTGAAGCTTTCTTT
d_gene: .
v_gene: TRBV20-1
abundance: many
j_gene: TRBJ1-1

CDR3aa: CASSLTGVNEQYF
CDR3nt: TGTGCCAGCAGCTTAACAGGGGTCAACGAGCAGTACTTC
d_gene: TRBD1
v_gene: TRBV7-8
abundance: many
j_gene: TRBJ2-7

CDR3aa: CASSDAGANYGYTF
CDR3nt: TGTGCCAGCAGCGACGCCGGGGCAAACTATGGCTACACCTTC
d_gene: .
v_gene: TRBV5-5
abundance: .
j_gene: TRBJ1-2

CDR3aa: CASSLGSTSGGTRNEQFF
CDR3nt: TGTGCCAGCAGCTTGGGGTCGACTAGCGGGGGGACTAGAAATGAGCAGTTCTTC
d_gene: TRBD2
v_gene: TRBV5-6
abundance: many
j_gene: TRBJ2-1

CDR3aa: CASTRTGGSYEQYF
CDR3nt: TGTGCCAGCACGAGGACGGGAGGGTCCTACGAGCAGTACTTC
d_gene: TRBD2
v_gene: TRBV2
abundance: many
j_gene: TRBJ2-7

CDR3aa: CSVERSNYGYTF
CDR3nt: TGCAGCGTTGAGCGCTCAAACTATGGCTACACCTTC
d_gene: .
v_gene: TRBV29-1
abundance: many
j_gene: TRBJ1-2

CDR3aa: CASSPDAVYGYTF
CDR3nt: TGCGCCAGCAGCCCGGACGCGGTTTATGGCTACACCTTC
d_gene: .
v_gene: TRBV5-1
abundance: many
j_gene: TRBJ1-2

CDR3aa: CASKPDSASGEQYF
CDR3nt: TGTGCCAGCAAACCGGACAGCGCTTCGGGCGAGCAGTACTTC
d_gene: .
v_gene: TRBV7-2
abundance: many
j_gene: TRBJ2-7

CDR3aa: CASSLGQDPPYDTQYF
CDR3nt: TGCGCCAGCAGCCTCGGACAGGACCCTCCGTACGATACGCAGTATTTT
d_gene: TRBD1
v_gene: TRBV4-1
abundance: many
j_gene: TRBJ2-3

CDR3aa: CAISLQGSYGYTF
CDR3nt: TGTGCCATCAGTCTACAGGGTAGCTATGGCTACACCTTC
d_gene: .
v_gene: TRBV10-3
abundance: once
j_gene: TRBJ1-2

CDR3aa: CATHKGLASNEQFF
CDR3nt: TGTGCCACACACAAAGGACTAGCGAGCAATGAGCAGTTCTTC
d_gene: TRBD2
v_gene: TRBV10-3
abundance: many
j_gene: TRBJ2-1

CDR3aa: CASREGQGPNYGYTF
CDR3nt: TGTGCCAGTAGGGAAGGACAGGGACCTAACTATGGCTACACCTTC
d_gene: TRBD1
v_gene: TRBV19
abundance: many
j_gene: TRBJ1-2

CDR3aa: CSARVNQKGTEAFF
CDR3nt: TGCAGTGCTAGAGTCAACCAGAAAGGCACTGAAGCTTTCTTT
d_gene: .
v_gene: TRBV20-1
abundance: many
j_gene: TRBJ1-1

CDR3aa: CASRGTSGGLYNEQFF
CDR3nt: TGTGCCAGTAGGGGGACTAGCGGGGGATTATACAATGAGCAGTTCTTC
d_gene: TRBD2
v_gene: TRBV19
abundance: .
j_gene: TRBJ2-1

CDR3aa: CASSLGDTPNQPQHF
CDR3nt: TGCGCCAGCAGCTTGGGGGACACCCCTAATCAGCCCCAGCATTTT
d_gene: .
v_gene: TRBV5-1
abundance: many
j_gene: TRBJ1-5

CDR3aa: CASSLGGINTEAFF
CDR3nt: TGCGCCAGCAGCTTAGGGGGCATAAACACTGAAGCTTTCTTT
d_gene: TRBD1
v_gene: TRBV5-1
abundance: many
j_gene: TRBJ1-1

CDR3aa: CAISEEEHQPQHF
CDR3nt: TGTGCCATCAGTGAGGAGGAGCATCAGCCCCAGCATTTT
d_gene: .
v_gene: TRBV10-3
abundance: many
j_gene: TRBJ1-5

CDR3aa: CASSPGGVGTDTQYF
CDR3nt: TGTGCCAGCTCACCAGGAGGGGTTGGGACAGATACGCAGTATTTT
d_gene: .
v_gene: TRBV18
abundance: .
j_gene: TRBJ2-3

CDR3aa: CASRTEGASYEQYF
CDR3nt: TGCGCCAGCAGGACGGAAGGGGCCTCCTACGAGCAGTACTTC
d_gene: .
v_gene: TRBV5-1
abundance: many
j_gene: TRBJ2-7

CDR3aa: CASSLEGYEQYF
CDR3nt: TGTGCCAGCAGCTTAGAGGGGTACGAGCAGTACTTC
d_gene: .
v_gene: TRBV5-1
abundance: many
j_gene: TRBJ2-7

CDR3aa: CSATGTANQPQHF
CDR3nt: TGCAGTGCGACCGGGACAGCCAATCAGCCCCAGCATTTT
d_gene: TRBD1
v_gene: TRBV20-1
abundance: once
j_gene: TRBJ1-5

CDR3aa: CASSATGGETQYF
CDR3nt: TGCGCCAGCAGCGCGACAGGGGGGGAGACCCAGTACTTC
d_gene: TRBD1
v_gene: TRBV5-1
abundance: many
j_gene: TRBJ2-5

CDR3aa: CASRRDRFYEQYF
CDR3nt: TGTGCCAGCAGACGGGACAGGTTTTACGAGCAGTACTTC
d_gene: TRBD1
v_gene: TRBV6-5
abundance: many
j_gene: TRBJ2-7

CDR3aa: CSASGTGIGQTQYF
CDR3nt: TGCAGCGCCTCCGGGACAGGGATCGGACAGACCCAGTACTTC
d_gene: TRBD1
v_gene: TRBV29-1
abundance: many
j_gene: TRBJ2-5

CDR3aa: CSVGKGIRADNEQFF
CDR3nt: TGCAGCGTTGGGAAGGGGATCCGAGCAGACAATGAGCAGTTCTTC
d_gene: .
v_gene: TRBV29-1
abundance: many
j_gene: TRBJ2-1